This section outlines one T cell receptor beta chain sequence together with its context. There are many counts of this clonotype. It has no known antigen specificity. No qualities accompany the bases; no much larger clone lies one base away. The CDR3 runs 11 amino acids, cysteine and phenylalanine included. Only CDR3 DNA remains: 33 bases, in frame from the first base. CDR1 and CDR2 (SEHNR, FQNEAQ) derive from the germline V gene (reference sequence). A distance of 10 bases separates the germline ends of V and J, which lose 4 bases and 10 bases respectively. A patient counted as having stable Graves' hyperthyroidism if no progression to ophthalmopathy occurred over 18 months of follow-up. The hyperthyroidism patients were between 18 and 65 years old and newly diagnosed, with a disease duration of less than 2 months. Exclusion was applied to patients with uncontrolled infections, other autoimmune diseases, pregnancy or lactation. Diagnoses were established on the basis of clinical symptoms, serum thyroxine and TRAb, thyroid ultrasound, and orbital computed tomography. Ficoll-Paque density gradient centrifugation was used to isolate PBMCs from 9.5 to 10 ml of fresh peripheral blood. Trizol reagent was used to extract total RNA, and RNA quality was then checked on an Agilent 2100 Bioanalyzer.

This record comes from a study of T cells in Graves' hyperthyroidism and ophthalmopathy (dated by TCRdb to the late 2010s). For context, the study as a whole: Peripheral blood samples were taken at initial diagnosis, before any treatment was given. To identify distinguishing TCR V-J signatures, a discovery cohort of some 99 patients was used, comprising some 45 with Graves' ophthalmopathy and some 57 with stable Graves' hyperthyroidism. Whether ophthalmopathy could be predicted prospectively was tested in an independent validation cohort made up of under 20 hyperthyroidism patients plus 17 patients who later progressed to ophthalmopathy. The roughly 99 discovery patients were divided at random into training and test sets in a 7:3 ratio. In several Graves' hyperthyroidism patients, the study also compared T-cell repertoires from thyroid tissue with T-cell repertoires from blood. Once sampling was done, hyperthyroidism patients were given methimazole at a starting dose of 30 mg daily, whereas ophthalmopathy patients were given high-dose intravenous methylprednisolone. TCR Vbeta CDR3 sequencing of 130 to 150 peripheral blood samples (about 45 ophthalmopathy, 75 or so hyperthyroidism and some 17 progressor patients) is reported in the paper. Overall study results and their limits: No statistical method was used to fix the sample size in advance, and group allocation was not hidden from the investigators. A model built on a 13 V-J signature distinguished ophthalmopathy from stable hyperthyroidism, reaching 87.88% sensitivity and about 81% specificity in cross-validation and 80%/75% in testing. Most expanded thyroid clonotypes (frequency above 0.001) were also detected in blood, suggesting blood repertoires may reflect thyroid immune responses. In validation, the model predicted progression to ophthalmopathy with 60% to 71% sensitivity and over 72% specificity, a median of about 6.7 months before onset.

Amplification of TCR beta CDR3 regions was carried out from RNA transcripts. The first round of RT-PCR for the TCR CDR3 was performed with the HTBI primer set and the Qiagen OneStep RT-PCR kit. The libraries were constructed in a second round of multiplex PCR and then size-selected and purified. The libraries were sequenced on an Illumina HiSeq2000 using paired-end 100 bp reads. In the original analysis: SOAPnuke was used to process the raw data, throwing out any read that contained adapters or uncalled bases, had a mean Phred below 15, or lacked an exact constant-primer or identifier match. COPE v1.2.5 was used to merge the high-quality paired reads, and each unique nucleotide sequence was defined as a clonotype. MiTCR v1.1 was used to align the clonotypes against IMGT TRBV, TRBD and TRBJ reference segments. Only V-J combinations with frequency above 0.0001, covering approximately 99% of repertoires, were analysed. The TCS score was defined as F50 (clonal expansion) divided by E x V (chaos), with BLOSUM62-based TCRdist calculated between CDR3 peptides within each V-J. Welch's t-statistics and random forest reduced around 510 V-J features to about 12, which were used in a naive Bayes classifier (R e1071). The raw public data were reprocessed by TCRdb itself: fastp quality trimming at Q25, MiXCR clonotype calling, in-frame beta chains only. CDR3 protein sequences are deduplicated, and each keeps its most common genes and DNA. It is TCRdb's table, rather than the study itself, that gives the V and J calls and clone size. This sample comprises fewer than 600,000 distinct CDR3 sequences, 13% to 15% of them detected only once. The leading ten clones occupy approximately 15% of the sample.

This receptor was identified in a woman aged 40 to 50 with Graves' hyperthyroidism. Specimen: blood. The chain was built from TRBV7-9 and TRBJ1-1; the D region possibly corresponds to TRBD1 (5 bases align). Read as DNA, the sequence is TGTGCCAGCAGCTGGGGGATAGGAGCTTTCTTT. It specifies CASSWGIGAFF.